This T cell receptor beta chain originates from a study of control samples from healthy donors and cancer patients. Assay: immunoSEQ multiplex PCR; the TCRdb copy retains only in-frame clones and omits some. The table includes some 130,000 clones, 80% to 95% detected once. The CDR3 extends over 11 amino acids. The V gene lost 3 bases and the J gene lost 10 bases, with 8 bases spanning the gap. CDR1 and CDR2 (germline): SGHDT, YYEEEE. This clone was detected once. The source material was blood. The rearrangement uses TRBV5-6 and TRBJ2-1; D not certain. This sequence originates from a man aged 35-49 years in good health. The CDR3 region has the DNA TGTGCCAGCAGCTCCTTTAGGGAGCAGTTCTTC. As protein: CASSSFREQFF.